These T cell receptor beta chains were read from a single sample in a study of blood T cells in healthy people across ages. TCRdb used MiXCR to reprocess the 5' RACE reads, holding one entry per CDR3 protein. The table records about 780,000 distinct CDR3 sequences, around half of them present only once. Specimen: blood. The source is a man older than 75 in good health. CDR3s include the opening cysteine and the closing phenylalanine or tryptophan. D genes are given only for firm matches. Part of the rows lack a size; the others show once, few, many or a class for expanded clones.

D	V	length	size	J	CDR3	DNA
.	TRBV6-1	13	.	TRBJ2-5	CASSEGSLETQYF	TGTGCCAGCAGTGAAGGCAGCCTGGAGACCCAGTACTTC
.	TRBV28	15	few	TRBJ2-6	CASSFQGSGANVLTF	TGTGCCAGCAGTTTTCAGGGGTCTGGGGCCAACGTCCTGACTTTC
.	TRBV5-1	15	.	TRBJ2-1	CASSPYPAVYNEQFF	TGCGCCAGCAGCCCCTACCCAGCCGTCTACAATGAGCAGTTCTTC
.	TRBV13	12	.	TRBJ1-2	CASSWGARGYTF	TGTGCCAGCAGCTGGGGGGCCCGGGGCTACACCTTC
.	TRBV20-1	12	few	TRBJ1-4	CSARDLGEKLFF	TGCAGTGCTAGAGACCTTGGCGAAAAACTGTTTTTT
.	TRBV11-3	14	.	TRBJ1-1	CASSLDLGTKEAFF	TGTGCCAGCAGCTTAGATCTGGGGACCAAGGAAGCTTTCTTT
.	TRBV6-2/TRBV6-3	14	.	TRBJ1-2	CASTDRGESYGYTF	TGTGCCAGCACCGACCGCGGGGAAAGCTATGGCTACACCTTC
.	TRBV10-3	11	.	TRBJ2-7	CAISGSYEQYF	TGTGCCATCAGTGGGTCCTACGAGCAGTACTTC
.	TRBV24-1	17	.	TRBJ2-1	CATSDPAAVNSYNEQFF	TGTGCCACCAGTGACCCTGCGGCGGTGAACTCCTACAATGAGCAGTTCTTC
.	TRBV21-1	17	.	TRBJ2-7	CASSFGARTGLFYEQYF	TGTGCCAGCAGCTTTGGGGCCCGGACAGGGCTTTTCTACGAGCAGTACTTC
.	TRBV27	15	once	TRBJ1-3	CASRGQGSLGNTIYF	TGTGCCAGCAGGGGACAAGGCTCTCTTGGAAACACCATATATTTT
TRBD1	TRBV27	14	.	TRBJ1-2	CASSSWDRGHGYTF	TGTGCCAGCAGTTCCTGGGACAGGGGGCATGGCTACACCTTC
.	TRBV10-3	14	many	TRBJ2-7	CAISGHSPSYEQYF	TGTGCCATCAGTGGACACTCCCCATCCTACGAGCAGTACTTC
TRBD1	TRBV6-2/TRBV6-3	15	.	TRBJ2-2	CASTIGQVNTGELFF	TGTGCCAGCACCATAGGACAGGTCAACACCGGGGAGCTGTTTTTT
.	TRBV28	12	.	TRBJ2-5	CASSLYYGEQYF	TGTGCCAGCAGTTTATATTATGGTGAGCAGTACTTC
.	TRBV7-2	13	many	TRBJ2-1	CASSLPRVDEQFF	TGTGCCAGCAGCTTACCTAGGGTCGATGAGCAGTTCTTC
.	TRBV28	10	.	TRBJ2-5	CASRSETQYF	TGTGCCAGCAGGTCAGAGACCCAGTACTTC
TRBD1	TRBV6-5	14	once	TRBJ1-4	CASRPGQGAEKLFF	TGTGCCAGCAGACCGGGACAGGGGGCTGAAAAACTGTTTTTT
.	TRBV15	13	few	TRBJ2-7	CATSRGPGSEQYF	TGTGCCACCAGCAGAGGGCCGGGGTCCGAGCAGTACTTC
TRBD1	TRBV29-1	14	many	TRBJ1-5	CSALSGGGNQPQHF	TGCAGCGCATTATCAGGGGGAGGCAATCAGCCCCAGCATTTT
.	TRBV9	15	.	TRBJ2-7	CASSIASGREYEQYF	TGTGCCAGCAGCATAGCCTCGGGACGTGAGTACGAGCAGTACTTC
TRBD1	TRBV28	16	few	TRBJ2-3	CASTFQTGVSTDTQYF	TGTGCCAGCACCTTCCAGACAGGGGTTAGCACAGATACGCAGTATTTT
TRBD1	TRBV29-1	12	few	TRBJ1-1	CSVGDRVIRAFF	TGCAGCGTGGGGGACAGGGTAATCCGGGCTTTCTTT
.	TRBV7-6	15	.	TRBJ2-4	CASSSGQTAKNIQYF	TGTGCCAGCAGCTCCGGACAGACAGCCAAAAACATTCAGTACTTC
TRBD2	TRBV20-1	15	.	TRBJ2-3	CSASLASGKADTQYF	TGCAGTGCTTCCTTGGCTAGCGGGAAAGCAGATACGCAGTATTTT
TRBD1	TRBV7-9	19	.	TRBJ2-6	CASSQGRQGIGSGANVLTF	TGTGCCAGCAGCCAAGGTCGACAGGGAATAGGCTCTGGGGCCAACGTCCTGACTTTC
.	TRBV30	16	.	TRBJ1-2	CAWSTGQGGANYGYTF	TGTGCCTGGAGTACGGGGCAAGGGGGTGCTAACTATGGCTACACCTTC
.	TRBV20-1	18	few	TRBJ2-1	CSAIRGGGSLLEHNEQFF	TGCAGTGCTATCAGGGGGGGAGGGTCATTACTCGAACACAATGAGCAGTTCTTC
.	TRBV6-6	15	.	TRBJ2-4	CASRGRTVAKNIQYF	TGTGCCAGCAGGGGCAGAACAGTAGCCAAAAACATTCAGTACTTC
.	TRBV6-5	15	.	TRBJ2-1	CASSLGQRYNNEQFF	TGTGCCAGCAGTCTCGGACAGCGGTACAACAATGAGCAGTTCTTC
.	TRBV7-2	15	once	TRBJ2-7	CASSSTQGTYNEQYF	TGTGCCAGCAGCTCCACCCAGGGCACCTACAATGAGCAGTACTTC
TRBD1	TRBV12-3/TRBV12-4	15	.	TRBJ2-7	CASSLGLSGGHEQYF	TGTGCCAGCAGTTTAGGTCTCTCAGGGGGTCACGAGCAGTACTTC
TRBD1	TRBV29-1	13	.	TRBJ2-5	CSASGQVGETQYF	TGCAGCGCCTCGGGACAGGTCGGGGAGACCCAGTACTTC
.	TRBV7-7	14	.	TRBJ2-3	CASSDLRGADTQYF	TGTGCTAGCAGCGACCTCAGGGGAGCAGATACGCAGTATTTT
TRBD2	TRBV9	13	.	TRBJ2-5	CASSGGLAGGQYF	TGTGCCAGCAGCGGGGGACTAGCGGGAGGCCAGTACTTC
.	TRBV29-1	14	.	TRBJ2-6	CSVEGADGANVLTF	TGCAGCGTTGAAGGGGCGGATGGGGCCAACGTCCTGACTTTC
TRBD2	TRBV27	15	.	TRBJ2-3	CASGLAGSRGDTQYF	TGTGCCAGCGGACTAGCGGGATCGCGTGGGGATACGCAGTATTTT
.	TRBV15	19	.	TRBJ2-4	CATSRDHPRAGIAKNIQYF	TGTGCCACCAGCAGAGATCATCCTAGGGCAGGAATAGCCAAAAACATTCAGTACTTC